Listed here is a single T cell receptor (beta chain). The antigen remains undetermined. People who had autoimmune disease history or systemic immunosuppression were excluded. The data were produced by immunoSEQ multiplex PCR, yet TCRdb's version contains in-frame clones alone and is incomplete. The data contain roughly 80,000 clones, roughly 84% of them singletons. The data belong to a study of OX40 agonist ivuxolimab in advanced cancers. Study details: A history of anti-PD-1, anti-PD-L1 or anti-CTLA-4 therapy was acceptable, and roughly 40% had some. Partial responses were seen in three patients, one with hepatocellular carcinoma and two with cutaneous melanoma.

Study outcomes and limitations: Not determined was the antigen specificity of the expanded peripheral T cells.

There are 14 residues in the CDR3. Looked up from germline, CDR1 is ENHRY and CDR2 is SYGVKD. V was trimmed by 6 bases and J by 2 bases, leaving 13 bases between them. The sample in question was CD4+ or CD8+ T cells sorted from blood, obtained in a trial of the OX40 agonist ivuxolimab. This receptor was obtained from an adult with an advanced solid tumor such as melanoma, head and neck, liver or kidney cancer. This rearrangement joins TRBV10-3 to TRBJ2-5; unclear D gene. Written as DNA, the CDR3 is TGTGCCATCAGCTTGGGCGGCAGACAAGAGACCCAGTACTTC. Residues: CAISLGGRQETQYF.